The 2 T cell receptor beta chains in this list originate from one sample, sequenced in a study of early stage breast cancer tumors (dated by TCRdb to between 2016 and 2019). The method was the immunoSEQ multiplex PCR assay. Entries here come from immuneACCESS through TCRdb and include only in-frame sequences with V and J called. Some clones fail to appear in such tables; in the studies checked, an unresolved V gene covers under half of the shortfall, and the cause of the remainder is unknown. In this sample the table shows around 51,000 clones, around 80% of which occur a single time. The top ten hold around 3.4% of the sample. Material: blood. The source of these receptors is a person aged 40 to 49 with breast cancer.

The chain joins TRBV7-8 to TRBJ2-7; 7 nucleotides line up with TRBD1. This CDR3 is 13 amino acids long. Losses at the gene ends were 1 base for V and 3 bases for J; bases not matched to a gene: 0. CDR1 is SGHVS, CDR2 FQNEAQ, per germline. CDR3: CASSLDRGYEQYF. CDR3 in DNA: TGTGCCAGCAGCTTAGACAGGGGCTACGAGCAGTACTTC.

The gene calls are TRBV7-8 and TRBJ1-5; unclear D gene. This CDR3 comprises 13 residues. The germline gives CDR1 SGHVS, CDR2 FQNEAQ. Deletions cut 1 base from V and 7 bases from J, with 8 bases between. CDR3 protein: CASSLEGGQPQHF. CDR3 DNA: TGTGCCAGCAGCTTAGAGGGAGGACAGCCCCAGCATTTT.